Each of the 11 T cell receptor beta chains below was sequenced from the same sample in a study of shared clonotypes between healthy human individuals. Sequencing used immunoSEQ multiplex PCR; TCRdb keeps in-frame clones, though not all of them. The data show more than 150,000 clones, with approximately 70% seen just once and about 10% held by the top ten. Sequenced: memory CD4+ T cells sorted from blood. Noted subset: CD45RA-negative fraction. All receptors derive from a man aged 25-40 years in good health.

This chain connects TRBV6-5 to TRBJ2-7; 9 bases line up with TRBD1. Germline V gives CDR1 MNHEY, CDR2 SVGAGI. J was trimmed by 6 bases and V by 6 bases; bases with no gene match: 12. The CDR3 contains 15 residues. The CDR3 here is CASRTRGTGISEQYF. The CDR3, as DNA: TGTGCCAGCAGGACTCGGGGGACAGGGATATCCGAGCAGTACTTC.

This clone appeared many times. This rearrangement joins TRBV2 to TRBJ1-5, with D uncertain. CDR1 is SNHLY, CDR2 FYNNEI, per germline. V lost 6 bases and J 0 bases, leaving 12 bases between the germline ends. The CDR3 has 15 residues. CDR3 amino acids: CASRGVKGSNQPQHF. The CDR3 nucleotides read TGTGCCAGCAGAGGAGTAAAGGGTAGCAATCAGCCCCAGCATTTT.

Concerning this clone: Other DNA sequences from this sample encode an identical CDR3 as well. The chain carries TRBV2 and TRBJ2-1, with D hard to call. Germline V lookup: CDR1 SNHLY, CDR2 FYNNEI. This CDR3 has 11 amino acids. V was cut by 5 bases and J by 4 bases, with 3 bases left in between. The CDR3 DNA reads TGTGCCAGCAGTTCGTACAATGAGCAGTTCTTC. Protein product: CASSSYNEQFF.

The CDR3 nucleotides are TGTGCCAGCAGTGAAGCTCGCAGCCCTAACTATGGCTACACCTTC. As protein: CASSEARSPNYGYTF. This chain links TRBV6-1 with TRBJ1-2; D unresolved. The CDR3 loop spans 15 amino acids. Germline V gives CDR1 MNHNS, CDR2 SASEGT. V gave up 0 bases and J gave up 0 bases, with 8 bases separating them.

V gene TRBV11-2 combines with J gene TRBJ2-7, with 7 bases identical to TRBD1. Germline CDR1 is SGHAT and CDR2 is FQNNGV. V lost 0 bases, J lost 1 base, and 3 bases stayed unmatched. This CDR3 contains 15 residues. The DNA for the CDR3 is TGTGCCAGCAGCTTAGAGTGGGACAGTTCCTACGAGCAGTACTTC. Residues: CASSLEWDSSYEQYF.

V and J are TRBV29-1 and TRBJ2-6; D not resolved. This CDR3 has 14 residues. Per germline, CDR1 SQVTM and CDR2 ANQGSEA. V was cut by 4 bases and J by 3 bases, with 10 bases left in between. CDR3 sequence (DNA): TGCAGCGTTGCAGGAAAGTTTGGGGCCAACGTCCTGACTTTC. Translated: CSVAGKFGANVLTF.

The rearrangement links TRBV11-2 to TRBJ1-1; D is ambiguous. The germline gives CDR1 SGHAT, CDR2 FQNNGV. Trimming took 9 bases from V and 1 from J, leaving 12 bases between them. This CDR3 has 13 amino acids. Here the CDR3 DNA reads TGTGCCAGTGGCCCTAGGGCGAACACTGAAGCTTTCTTT. This encodes CASGPRANTEAFF. The variable domain in full, completed from reference TRBV11-2 and TRBJ1-1, reads EAGVAQSPRYKIIEKRQSVAFWCNPISGHATLYWYQQILGQGPKLLIQFQNNGVVDDSQLPKDRFSAERLKGVDSTLKIQPAKLEDSAVYLCASGPRANTEAFFGQGTRLTVV.

The DNA of the CDR3 is TGTGCCAGCAGCCTTCGACTAGCGGCGAACACCGGGGAGCTGTTTTTT. Its protein is CASSLRLAANTGELFF. This chain uses TRBV9 with TRBJ2-2, with 9 bases aligning to TRBD2. V shed 4 bases and J 0 bases; nucleotides not matched to a gene: 4. CDR3 length: 16 residues. Looked up from germline, CDR1 is SGDLS and CDR2 is YYNGEE. Looking up the rest from reference TRBV9 and TRBJ2-2 gives the full variable domain: DSGVTQTPKHLITATGQRVTLRCSPRSGDLSVYWYQQSLDQGLQFLIQYYNGEERAKGNILERFSAQQFPDLHSELNLSSLELGDSALYFCASSLRLAANTGELFFGEGSRLTVL.

J is TRBJ2-1 and V is TRBV6-4; 12 nucleotides align to TRBD2. Unmatched junction bases numbered 0, after V lost 2 bases and J lost 7 bases. Germline lookup yields CDR1 MRHNA and CDR2 SNTAGT. This CDR3 has 14 residues. Here the CDR3 reads CASSDGTSGNEQFF. CDR3 DNA sequence: TGTGCCAGCAGTGACGGGACTAGCGGGAATGAGCAGTTCTTC.

This clone came up a few times. V is TRBV5-1 and J is TRBJ2-1; no firm D call. Trimming cost V 0 bases and J 10 bases, with 11 bases left between them. There are 13 residues in the CDR3. Germline V CDR1 and CDR2: SGHRS, YFSETQ. The CDR3 sequence: CASSLELVREQFF. CDR3 DNA: TGCGCCAGCAGCTTGGAGTTAGTTAGGGAGCAGTTCTTC.

This chain uses TRBV6-1 with TRBJ1-5; D unclear. Per the germline V gene, CDR1 is MNHNS and CDR2 is SASEGT. The V gene lost 3 bases and the J gene lost 8 bases, with 14 bases spanning the gap. This CDR3 has 14 residues. The DNA for the CDR3 is TGTGCCAGCAGTGAGACTTCTCGAGTGAAGCCCCAGCATTTT. Its translation is CASSETSRVKPQHF.